A selection of T cell receptor beta chains follows, all from one sample in a study of blood T cell repertoires in COVID-19. Assay: immunoSEQ multiplex PCR; the TCRdb copy retains only in-frame clones and omits some. The sample records approximately 120,000 clones, approximately 90% being singletons. The sequencing sample was made of peripheral blood. Every receptor here comes from a man aged 50-60 years with COVID-19, enrolled during active disease. Each CDR3 is given with its conserved first and last residue. Fields, in order: V gene, clone size, D gene, J gene, CDR3 protein, CDR3 DNA. The D gene is left open where the match is weak. Clone size is stated in some rows and not others, as once, few, many or a class when expanded.

V gene: TRBV18; clone size: NA; D gene: NA; J gene: TRBJ1-4; CDR3 protein: CASSQTETNEKLFF; CDR3 DNA: TGTGCCAGCTCACAAACAGAAACTAATGAAAAACTGTTTTTT
V gene: TRBV19; clone size: NA; D gene: TRBD1; J gene: TRBJ2-1; CDR3 protein: CASGQGLEQFF; CDR3 DNA: TGTGCCAGTGGACAGGGTCTCGAGCAGTTCTTC
V gene: TRBV28; clone size: NA; D gene: TRBD1; J gene: TRBJ1-2; CDR3 protein: CASSFSGTESLNYGYTF; CDR3 DNA: TGTGCCAGCAGTTTTTCCGGGACAGAATCTCTAAACTATGGCTACACCTTC
V gene: TRBV28; clone size: NA; D gene: NA; J gene: TRBJ1-2; CDR3 protein: CASSLNRDGYTF; CDR3 DNA: TGTGCCAGCAGTTTAAACCGGGATGGCTACACCTTC
V gene: TRBV15; clone size: NA; D gene: TRBD1; J gene: TRBJ2-7; CDR3 protein: CATSRGGQLYEQYF; CDR3 DNA: TGTGCCACCAGCAGAGGGGGACAGCTCTACGAGCAGTACTTC
V gene: TRBV5-1; clone size: NA; D gene: TRBD1; J gene: TRBJ2-1; CDR3 protein: CASSWTGMRGRGNEQFF; CDR3 DNA: TGCGCCAGCAGCTGGACAGGGATGAGGGGAAGGGGGAATGAGCAGTTCTTC
V gene: TRBV28; clone size: NA; D gene: TRBD1; J gene: TRBJ1-5; CDR3 protein: CASSPPRTGGLNQPQHF; CDR3 DNA: TGTGCCAGCAGTCCCCCCCGGACAGGGGGCCTCAATCAGCCCCAGCATTTT
V gene: TRBV12-3/TRBV12-4; clone size: NA; D gene: TRBD1; J gene: TRBJ1-5; CDR3 protein: CASSRQGDQPQHF; CDR3 DNA: TGTGCCAGCAGCCGTCAGGGGGATCAGCCCCAGCATTTT
V gene: TRBV19; clone size: NA; D gene: NA; J gene: TRBJ1-5; CDR3 protein: CASSGGALAYNQPQHF; CDR3 DNA: TGTGCCAGTAGTGGGGGGGCCCTAGCCTACAATCAGCCCCAGCATTTT
V gene: TRBV18; clone size: NA; D gene: TRBD1; J gene: TRBJ1-2; CDR3 protein: CASSPDRAGYTF; CDR3 DNA: TGTGCCAGCTCACCGGACAGGGCTGGCTACACCTTC
V gene: TRBV5-1; clone size: NA; D gene: NA; J gene: TRBJ2-6; CDR3 protein: CASSLDRVGANVLTF; CDR3 DNA: TGCGCCAGCAGCTTGGACAGGGTTGGGGCCAACGTCCTGACTTTC
V gene: TRBV11-1; clone size: NA; D gene: NA; J gene: TRBJ1-1; CDR3 protein: CASSFWYGGNTEAFF; CDR3 DNA: TGTGCCAGCAGCTTTTGGTACGGGGGGAACACTGAAGCTTTCTTT
V gene: TRBV20-1; clone size: NA; D gene: TRBD1; J gene: TRBJ2-2; CDR3 protein: CSASTGGASGELFF; CDR3 DNA: TGCAGTGCTAGTACAGGGGGCGCGTCCGGGGAGCTGTTTTTT
V gene: TRBV11-2; clone size: NA; D gene: TRBD1; J gene: TRBJ1-4; CDR3 protein: CASSLTGGATEKLFF; CDR3 DNA: TGTGCCAGCAGCTTAACAGGGGGCGCGACTGAAAAACTGTTTTTT
V gene: TRBV5-6; clone size: NA; D gene: NA; J gene: TRBJ1-5; CDR3 protein: CASSKRGGYGNQPQHF; CDR3 DNA: TGTGCCAGCAGCAAGCGGGGGGGCTATGGCAATCAGCCCCAGCATTTT
V gene: TRBV19; clone size: NA; D gene: TRBD2; J gene: TRBJ2-1; CDR3 protein: CASSKTSAFAYNEQFF; CDR3 DNA: TGTGCCAGTAGCAAGACTAGCGCATTCGCCTACAATGAGCAGTTCTTC
V gene: TRBV19; clone size: NA; D gene: TRBD1; J gene: TRBJ1-1; CDR3 protein: CASSRSRGQGILNTEAFF; CDR3 DNA: TGTGCCAGTAGTCGTAGTAGGGGACAGGGGATTCTGAACACTGAAGCTTTCTTT
V gene: TRBV3-1/TRBV3-2; clone size: NA; D gene: NA; J gene: TRBJ1-6; CDR3 protein: CASSHGTNDSPLHF; CDR3 DNA: TGTGCCAGCAGCCACGGGACAAATGACTCACCCCTCCACTTT
V gene: TRBV7-8; clone size: NA; D gene: NA; J gene: TRBJ1-5; CDR3 protein: CASSLGENQPQHF; CDR3 DNA: TGTGCCAGCAGCTTAGGCGAGAATCAGCCCCAGCATTTT
V gene: TRBV28; clone size: NA; D gene: NA; J gene: TRBJ2-5; CDR3 protein: CASSFRWTMKETQYF; CDR3 DNA: TGTGCCAGCAGTTTTAGGTGGACAATGAAAGAGACCCAGTACTTC
V gene: TRBV5-3; clone size: NA; D gene: NA; J gene: TRBJ1-1; CDR3 protein: CARSLESGMAVGGTEAFF; CDR3 DNA: TGTGCCAGAAGCTTGGAGAGTGGAATGGCAGTCGGGGGCACTGAAGCTTTCTTT
V gene: TRBV2; clone size: NA; D gene: TRBD2; J gene: TRBJ2-5; CDR3 protein: CASRAGGVETQYF; CDR3 DNA: TGTGCCAGCAGAGCGGGAGGGGTGGAGACCCAGTACTTC
V gene: TRBV7-8; clone size: NA; D gene: NA; J gene: TRBJ1-1; CDR3 protein: CASSSQGLYTEAFF; CDR3 DNA: TGTGCCAGCAGTTCCCAGGGTCTGTACACTGAAGCTTTCTTT
V gene: TRBV28; clone size: NA; D gene: TRBD1; J gene: TRBJ1-4; CDR3 protein: CASSLRRQGHGEKLFF; CDR3 DNA: TGTGCCAGCAGTTTACGGCGACAGGGTCACGGGGAAAAACTGTTTTTT
V gene: TRBV4-1; clone size: once; D gene: NA; J gene: TRBJ1-5; CDR3 protein: CASTPERASNQPQHF; CDR3 DNA: TGCGCCAGCACCCCGGAGAGGGCTAGCAATCAGCCCCAGCATTTT
V gene: TRBV5-4; clone size: once; D gene: TRBD2; J gene: TRBJ2-1; CDR3 protein: CASSSTSGSSYNEQFF; CDR3 DNA: TGTGCCAGCAGCTCTACTAGCGGGAGCTCCTACAATGAGCAGTTCTTC
V gene: TRBV3-1/TRBV3-2; clone size: NA; D gene: TRBD1; J gene: TRBJ2-7; CDR3 protein: CASSQGTGDGEQYF; CDR3 DNA: TGTGCCAGCAGCCAAGGGACAGGGGACGGGGAGCAGTACTTC
V gene: TRBV19; clone size: NA; D gene: TRBD1; J gene: TRBJ1-2; CDR3 protein: CASSRGTVPPSLGGYTF; CDR3 DNA: TGTGCCAGTAGTCGGGGGACAGTGCCCCCATCCCTAGGTGGCTACACCTTC
V gene: TRBV18; clone size: NA; D gene: NA; J gene: TRBJ1-4; CDR3 protein: CASSPQGTVNEKLFF; CDR3 DNA: TGTGCCAGCTCACCCCAGGGGACGGTTAATGAAAAACTGTTTTTT
V gene: TRBV4-1; clone size: NA; D gene: TRBD2; J gene: TRBJ2-3; CDR3 protein: CASSLRLAGTDTQYF; CDR3 DNA: TGCGCCAGCAGCCTCCGACTAGCGGGTACAGATACGCAGTATTTT
V gene: TRBV13; clone size: NA; D gene: NA; J gene: TRBJ2-5; CDR3 protein: CASSPRSQETQYF; CDR3 DNA: TGTGCCAGCAGCCCACGGAGTCAAGAGACCCAGTACTTC
V gene: TRBV3-1/TRBV3-2; clone size: NA; D gene: NA; J gene: TRBJ2-7; CDR3 protein: CASSQDRSTDTYEQYF; CDR3 DNA: TGTGCCAGCAGCCAAGATCGGTCGACGGACACCTACGAGCAGTACTTC
V gene: TRBV19; clone size: NA; D gene: NA; J gene: TRBJ1-1; CDR3 protein: CASSTTGYTEAFF; CDR3 DNA: TGTGCCAGTAGTACGACAGGATACACTGAAGCTTTCTTT
V gene: TRBV6-5; clone size: NA; D gene: TRBD1; J gene: TRBJ1-1; CDR3 protein: CASSSSGTGDATEAFF; CDR3 DNA: TGTGCCAGCAGTTCTTCCGGGACAGGGGACGCCACTGAAGCTTTCTTT
V gene: TRBV5-6; clone size: NA; D gene: TRBD1; J gene: TRBJ1-6; CDR3 protein: CASSLIQGAAYNSPLHF; CDR3 DNA: TGTGCCAGCAGCTTGATACAGGGGGCCGCTTATAATTCACCCCTCCACTTT
V gene: TRBV10-3; clone size: NA; D gene: TRBD2; J gene: TRBJ2-3; CDR3 protein: CAISKTSADTQYF; CDR3 DNA: TGTGCCATCAGTAAGACTAGCGCAGATACGCAGTATTTT
V gene: TRBV5-1; clone size: NA; D gene: NA; J gene: TRBJ1-1; CDR3 protein: CASSLSIAAEAFF; CDR3 DNA: TGCGCCAGCAGCTTGTCTATCGCGGCTGAAGCTTTCTTT
V gene: TRBV29-1; clone size: NA; D gene: TRBD1; J gene: TRBJ1-3; CDR3 protein: CSAGTGVGNTIYF; CDR3 DNA: TGCAGCGCGGGGACAGGGGTTGGAAACACCATATATTTT
V gene: TRBV6-2/TRBV6-3; clone size: NA; D gene: TRBD2; J gene: TRBJ2-2; CDR3 protein: CASSDPRASGTGELFF; CDR3 DNA: TGTGCCAGCAGTGACCCCCGGGCTAGCGGGACCGGGGAGCTGTTTTTT
V gene: TRBV9; clone size: NA; D gene: TRBD2; J gene: TRBJ2-1; CDR3 protein: CASSTGTSGRVSSYNEQFF; CDR3 DNA: TGTGCCAGCAGCACCGGGACTAGCGGGAGGGTTAGCTCCTACAATGAGCAGTTCTTC
V gene: TRBV3-1/TRBV3-2; clone size: NA; D gene: NA; J gene: TRBJ1-2; CDR3 protein: CASSHVGGGFYGYTF; CDR3 DNA: TGTGCCAGCAGCCATGTGGGGGGGGGCTTCTATGGCTACACCTTC
V gene: TRBV6-1; clone size: NA; D gene: NA; J gene: TRBJ1-5; CDR3 protein: CASSDLEGQPQHF; CDR3 DNA: TGTGCCAGCAGTGATTTGGAGGGTCAGCCCCAGCATTTT
V gene: TRBV18; clone size: NA; D gene: NA; J gene: TRBJ2-3; CDR3 protein: CASSPPGISTDTQYF; CDR3 DNA: TGTGCCAGCTCACCACCCGGTATTTCCACAGATACGCAGTATTTT
V gene: TRBV27; clone size: once; D gene: NA; J gene: TRBJ2-1; CDR3 protein: CASSTAGALPHEQFF; CDR3 DNA: TGTGCCAGCAGTACAGCCGGCGCCTTACCCCATGAGCAGTTCTTC
V gene: TRBV7-2; clone size: NA; D gene: TRBD2; J gene: TRBJ2-5; CDR3 protein: CASSLFGGRAEETQYF; CDR3 DNA: TGTGCCAGCAGCTTATTTGGCGGGAGGGCCGAAGAGACCCAGTACTTC
V gene: TRBV18; clone size: NA; D gene: NA; J gene: TRBJ2-1; CDR3 protein: CASSPQRSPYNEQFF; CDR3 DNA: TGTGCCAGCTCACCACAGCGGTCTCCCTACAATGAGCAGTTCTTC
V gene: TRBV5-1; clone size: NA; D gene: NA; J gene: TRBJ1-1; CDR3 protein: CASSSRDNREAFF; CDR3 DNA: TGCGCCAGCAGCTCCCGGGACAACCGTGAAGCTTTCTTT
V gene: TRBV6-5; clone size: NA; D gene: NA; J gene: TRBJ1-1; CDR3 protein: CASSSMAGNTEAFF; CDR3 DNA: TGTGCCAGCAGCTCCATGGCGGGGAACACTGAAGCTTTCTTT
V gene: TRBV6-5; clone size: NA; D gene: TRBD1; J gene: TRBJ1-1; CDR3 protein: CASSHRDRRSEAFF; CDR3 DNA: TGTGCCAGCAGCCACCGGGACAGGCGGAGTGAAGCTTTCTTT
V gene: TRBV2; clone size: NA; D gene: TRBD1; J gene: TRBJ2-1; CDR3 protein: CATTGTGGFNEQFF; CDR3 DNA: TGTGCCACTACCGGGACAGGGGGCTTCAATGAGCAGTTCTTC
V gene: TRBV6-5; clone size: NA; D gene: NA; J gene: TRBJ1-2; CDR3 protein: CASSYSGARGGYTF; CDR3 DNA: TGTGCCAGCAGTTACTCGGGTGCTAGGGGCGGCTACACCTTC
V gene: TRBV5-1; clone size: few; D gene: NA; J gene: TRBJ1-1; CDR3 protein: CASSLAGAQTEAFF; CDR3 DNA: TGCGCCAGCAGCTTGGCAGGGGCGCAGACTGAAGCTTTCTTT
V gene: TRBV24-1; clone size: NA; D gene: TRBD2; J gene: TRBJ2-1; CDR3 protein: CATSDPGREGQGQFF; CDR3 DNA: TGTGCCACCAGTGATCCGGGGCGGGAGGGCCAAGGGCAGTTCTTC
V gene: TRBV3-1/TRBV3-2; clone size: NA; D gene: NA; J gene: TRBJ1-3; CDR3 protein: CASSPRFLEGPGNTIYF; CDR3 DNA: TGTGCCAGCAGCCCAAGGTTTTTGGAGGGTCCGGGAAACACCATATATTTT
V gene: TRBV6-5; clone size: NA; D gene: TRBD2; J gene: TRBJ2-7; CDR3 protein: CASSYEGSGSNEQYF; CDR3 DNA: TGTGCCAGCAGTTACGAGGGAAGCGGGAGCAACGAGCAGTACTTC
V gene: TRBV7-2; clone size: NA; D gene: NA; J gene: TRBJ2-1; CDR3 protein: CASSSPRGPYNEQFF; CDR3 DNA: TGTGCCAGCAGCTCCCCCCGAGGCCCCTACAATGAGCAGTTCTTC
V gene: TRBV27; clone size: NA; D gene: NA; J gene: TRBJ1-2; CDR3 protein: CASSFGGTNYGYTF; CDR3 DNA: TGTGCCAGCAGTTTTGGGGGGACTAACTATGGCTACACCTTC
V gene: TRBV19; clone size: NA; D gene: NA; J gene: TRBJ1-5; CDR3 protein: CASSPWGRGNNQPQHF; CDR3 DNA: TGTGCCAGTAGTCCCTGGGGCAGGGGAAACAATCAGCCCCAGCATTTT
V gene: TRBV5-8; clone size: NA; D gene: TRBD1; J gene: TRBJ1-4; CDR3 protein: CASSWDRRVEKLFF; CDR3 DNA: TGTGCCAGCAGCTGGGACAGGAGAGTTGAAAAACTGTTTTTT